This paragraph covers one T cell receptor beta chain sequence. The treatment: oral pan-JAK inhibitor, 5-10 mg twice daily. Following RNA extraction, reverse transcription yielded cDNA that acted as the sequencing template. Generated by immunoSEQ multiplex PCR, the TCRdb table keeps only in-frame clones and is missing some. The sample includes roughly 280,000 clones, 60% of them seen just once. Per germline, CDR1 SQVTM and CDR2 ANQGSEA. The CDR3 length is 15 residues. The sample is drawn from a study of CD8+ T cells in alopecia areata. The source is a human donor with alopecia areata. The sample in question was CD4+ T cells sorted from blood, obtained around week 53, from a patient treated with tofacitinib. This chain connects TRBV29-1 to TRBJ2-2, with D tentatively TRBD2 (6 bases). CDR3 region: CSAKGTVANTGELFF. Written as DNA, the CDR3 is TGCAGTGCAAAAGGGACTGTCGCGAACACCGGGGAGCTGTTTTTT.